The 20 T cell receptor beta chains presented below share a single source sample, sequenced in a study of cytomegalovirus exposure and HLA in healthy donors. Use of 60 Vbeta and 13 Jbeta primers characterized the PCR. The assay was immunoSEQ multiplex PCR, and TCRdb's table has in-frame clones only and misses some. The sample yields approximately 150,000 clones, 68% seen once. Sequencing was performed on PBMCs. The source is a middle-aged man in good health and CMV-seronegative.

The V and J genes are TRBV7-2 and TRBJ2-7; 9 nucleotides align to TRBD2. CDR1 and CDR2 (germline): SGHTA, FQGNSA. The CDR3 contains 15 residues. J gave up 3 bases and V 1 base, and 4 bases lay outside the gene matches. The CDR3 DNA sequence: TGTGCCAGCAGCTTAGACACTAGCGGGTACTACGAGCAGTACTTC. Its protein product is CASSLDTSGYYEQYF.

The chain combines TRBV4-1 with TRBJ2-5; TRBD2 matches at 11 bases. The trim removed 4 bases at V and 1 base at J, leaving 5 bases unmatched. Per the germline V gene, CDR1 is MGHRA and CDR2 is YSYEKL. The CDR3 covers 16 residues. The CDR3 DNA reads TGCGCCAGCAGCCTTACTAGCGGGGGCTCCCAAGAGACCCAGTACTTC. As protein: CASSLTSGGSQETQYF.

Points on this clone: Other DNA sequences within the sample encode an identical CDR3. This chain uses TRBV15 with TRBJ2-2; TRBD2 agrees at 8 bases. The CDR3 extends over 15 amino acids. The junction had 4 bases not matched to a gene; V was cut back by 3 bases and J by 4 bases. Per germline, CDR1 LNHNV and CDR2 YYDKDF (reference sequence). CDR3 residues: CATSRAGGFTGELFF. CDR3 nucleotides: TGTGCCACCAGCAGGGCGGGGGGATTCACCGGGGAGCTGTTTTTT.

The J gene is TRBJ2-1, the V gene TRBV5-8; 8 positions agree with TRBD1. CDR3 length equals 19 residues. CDR1 is SGHTS and CDR2 is YDEGEE in the germline V gene. J lost 0 bases, V lost 4 bases, and 15 bases had no gene match. CDR3 sequence: CASSPGTGPLVGSYNEQFF. The CDR3 DNA sequence: TGTGCCAGCAGCCCGGGGACAGGCCCACTGGTGGGCTCCTACAATGAGCAGTTCTTC.

The rearrangement joins TRBV27 to TRBJ1-6; the D gene is possibly TRBD1 (6 bases). V was clipped by 0 bases and J by 9 bases, with 15 bases between them. Germline V gene sequence: CDR1 MNHEY, CDR2 SMNVEV (reference sequence). The CDR3 totals 16 residues. CDR3 bases: TGTGCCAGCAGTTTATCGCGTCAGGGGTCCCTTTCACCCCTCCACTTT. Encoded protein: CASSLSRQGSLSPLHF.

This clone was seen a few times. This chain links TRBV5-4 with TRBJ1-5; D not certain. From germline, CDR1 is SGHNT and CDR2 YYREEE (reference sequence). The ends were cut back, 2 bases at V and 0 bases at J, with 3 bases in the middle. The CDR3 runs to 13 residues. In DNA, the CDR3 is TGTGCCAGCAGCTTCGGTAGCAATCAGCCCCAGCATTTT. Translated: CASSFGSNQPQHF.

This chain connects TRBV2 to TRBJ1-1; a possible D gene is TRBD1 (6 bases). From germline, CDR1 is SNHLY and CDR2 FYNNEI. The CDR3 totals 13 residues. V was clipped by 5 bases and J by 4 bases, with 11 bases between them. The CDR3 coding sequence is TGTGCCAGCAGTCTGGGGGCGGTCACTGAAGCTTTCTTT. Its translation is CASSLGAVTEAFF.

The chain recombines TRBV12-5 with TRBJ2-2, with 9 bases identical to TRBD2. CDR3 size: 16 residues. J lost 5 bases, V lost 6 bases, and 10 bases had no gene match. The germline gives CDR1 LGHNT, CDR2 FRNRAP. CDR3 sequence (DNA): TGTGCTAGTGGCCTTCTCCTAGCGGGATTTACCGGGGAGCTGTTTTTT. The encoded protein is CASGLLLAGFTGELFF.

CDR3 sequence: CASSLFPFSGNTIYF. In nucleotides, the CDR3 is TGTGCCAGCAGTTTATTCCCTTTTTCTGGAAACACCATATATTTT. The rearrangement links TRBV27 to TRBJ1-3; D not certain. With 1 base removed from V and 1 base from J, the gap between germline ends came to 8 bases. Germline CDR1 is MNHEY and CDR2 is SMNVEV (reference sequence). The CDR3 has 15 amino acids.

V usage is TRBV15 and J usage is TRBJ1-2; the D gene is possibly TRBD1 (5 bases). V lost 4 bases to trimming and J lost 3 bases, with 21 bases between them. There are 17 residues in the CDR3. Per germline, CDR1 LNHNV and CDR2 YYDKDF (reference sequence). Written as DNA, the CDR3 is TGTGCCACCAGCACTCTTCCCCCCTCCGACAGAGACTATGGCTACACCTTC. This gives the protein CATSTLPPSDRDYGYTF.

The chain joins TRBV7-2 to TRBJ2-5; 10 bases line up with TRBD2. CDR3 length: 15 residues. From germline, CDR1 is SGHTA and CDR2 FQGNSA. Unmatched junction bases numbered 11, after V lost 5 bases and J lost 8 bases. The CDR3 coding sequence is TGTGCCAGCAGCGTAACTAGCGGGGCACCAAGAACCCAGTACTTC. It translates to CASSVTSGAPRTQYF.

The chain combines TRBV5-6 with TRBJ1-1, with D possibly matching TRBD1 (6 bases). The V end was cut by 4 bases, the J end by 4 bases, with 17 bases between. CDR1 and CDR2 (germline): SGHDT, YYEEEE. The length of the CDR3 is 15 residues. This chain's CDR3 is CASSQDGGAGTEAFF. CDR3 sequence (DNA): TGTGCCAGCAGCCAAGATGGGGGGGCTGGCACTGAAGCTTTCTTT.

The chain carries TRBV4-2 and TRBJ2-1; 16 nucleotides line up with TRBD2. Trimming at V came to 3 bases and at J to 8 bases, leaving 7 bases not matched to a gene. The CDR3 totals 17 residues. The V gene's germline CDR1 is LGHNA and CDR2 YNFKEQ. CDR3 in DNA: TGTGCCAGCAGCCAGGGGACTAGCGGGGGGGTTAAGGATGAGCAGTTCTTC. Its translation is CASSQGTSGGVKDEQFF.

This clone has just a few counts. The chain combines TRBV6-1 with TRBJ1-2; D gene uncertain. The CDR3 runs to 11 residues. The V end lost 6 bases, the J end lost 4 bases, and 6 bases lay between the germline ends. CDR1 is MNHNS and CDR2 is SASEGT in the germline V gene. The CDR3 sequence: CASSPGYGYTF. The CDR3 bases are TGTGCCAGCAGCCCAGGCTATGGCTACACCTTC.

This chain connects TRBV9 to TRBJ2-1, with TRBD2 matching over 7 bases. The germline V gene has CDR1 SGDLS and CDR2 YYNGEE. The ends lost 3 bases at V and 7 bases at J; junction bases unmatched: 10. This CDR3 comprises 15 residues. CDR3 DNA sequence: TGTGCCAGCAGCGCAATAGCGGGCGGGACTAATGAGCAGTTCTTC. Translating gives CASSAIAGGTNEQFF.

The CDR3 region has the DNA TGCAGCGTTGAGGGACAGGGGCTTACTGAAGCTTTCTTT. It specifies CSVEGQGLTEAFF. V usage is TRBV29-1 and J usage is TRBJ1-1; 10 nucleotides align to TRBD1. The CDR3 consists of 13 residues. V lost 3 bases and J lost 5; bases outside the gene matches: 3. The germline CDR1 and CDR2 sequences are SQVTM and ANQGSEA.

The chain recombines TRBV28 with TRBJ1-3, with D hard to call. The germline V gene encodes CDR1 MDHEN and CDR2 SYDVKM. CDR3 length: 13 residues. Trimming pared 1 base from V and 9 bases from J, leaving 10 bases between. As DNA, the CDR3 is TGTGCCAGCAGTTTATTGGAGGGTAGCACCATATATTTT. Encoded protein: CASSLLEGSTIYF.

The V and J genes are TRBV4-2 and TRBJ2-3; D ambiguous. V lost 2 bases and J lost 2, with 5 bases in between. This CDR3 comprises 13 residues. The germline V gene has CDR1 LGHNA and CDR2 YNFKEQ. The CDR3 DNA reads TGTGCCAGCAGCCAACAGATCACAGATACGCAGTATTTT. Translation gives CASSQQITDTQYF.

This clone turned up a few times. DNA of the CDR3: TGTGCCAGCAGTTACTCGAGAGAACGACAAGAGACCCAGTACTTC. Translated: CASSYSRERQETQYF. This chain joins TRBV6-5 and TRBJ2-5; D not certain. The V and J ends lost 0 bases and 2 bases respectively, with 10 bases between them. Germline V gene sequence: CDR1 MNHEY, CDR2 SVGAGI. The CDR3 loop spans 15 amino acids.

This rearrangement joins TRBV18 to TRBJ2-7, with D possibly being TRBD1 (5 bases). The germline CDR1 and CDR2 sequences are KGHSH and LQKENI. Trimming took 0 bases from V and 5 from J, leaving 11 bases between them. The CDR3 is 14 residues long. CDR3 nucleotides: TGTGCCAGCTCACCACCGGGGCGCAGGGACGAGCAGTACTTC. As protein: CASSPPGRRDEQYF.